The TCR beta chain described here comes from a study of cytomegalovirus exposure and HLA in healthy donors. About this clone: The antigen is unknown.

60 Vbeta and 13 Jbeta primers were used in PCR. Some clones are missing from TCRdb's copy, which holds only in-frame ones; the method was immunoSEQ multiplex PCR. The sample holds about 130,000 clones. The CDR3 has 15 amino acids. The germline V and J ends were trimmed by 6 bases and 1 base, with 13 bases remaining between them. Germline loops: CDR1 SNHLY, CDR2 FYNNEI. Study-level results: Researchers had no immune exposure information except CMV serostatus available. In a later analysis, TCR beta V- and J-gene trimming showed a link to a missense DCLRE1C variant.

Sequenced: PBMCs. The clonotype originates from a woman aged 55-70 years in good health and CMV-seronegative. The V gene is TRBV2, the J gene TRBJ1-5; D may be TRBD1 (5 bases). As DNA, the CDR3 is TGTGCCAGCAGGGGAGGGGCGTGGAGCAATCAGCCCCAGCATTTT. This gives the protein CASRGGAWSNQPQHF.